This T cell receptor (beta chain) emerged from a study of beta chain features in type 1 diabetes. Study overall: Sorted cells examined across all samples numbered around 110,000,000. Points from the study as a whole: People with Type 1 diabetes carried modestly yet significantly shorter TCRB CDR3s in all four CD4+ subsets. Diminished insertions and augmented deletions at VDJ junctions characterized type 1 diabetes patients.

The study reverse transcribed the entire isolated RNA, so it sequenced expressed TCRB transcripts. The protocol was immunoSEQ multiplex PCR, while the TCRdb copy is restricted to in-frame clones and leaves out a portion. The sample lists about 260,000 clones; about 23% were seen once. A single count supports this clone. Its antigen is unknown. Germline-derived CDR1 and CDR2 are GTSNPN and SVGIG (reference sequence). The CDR3 has 11 amino acids. The V end was cut by 1 base, the J end by 8 bases, with 8 bases between. The origin of this receptor is a woman in her thirties with type 1 diabetes. The chain combines TRBV30 with TRBJ1-2, with a possible D match to TRBD1 (6 bases). The sample taken for sequencing was naive CD4+ T cells from blood. The CDR3 sequence: CAWSAGAGYTF. The CDR3 region has the DNA TGTGCCTGGAGTGCAGGGGCCGGCTACACCTTC.